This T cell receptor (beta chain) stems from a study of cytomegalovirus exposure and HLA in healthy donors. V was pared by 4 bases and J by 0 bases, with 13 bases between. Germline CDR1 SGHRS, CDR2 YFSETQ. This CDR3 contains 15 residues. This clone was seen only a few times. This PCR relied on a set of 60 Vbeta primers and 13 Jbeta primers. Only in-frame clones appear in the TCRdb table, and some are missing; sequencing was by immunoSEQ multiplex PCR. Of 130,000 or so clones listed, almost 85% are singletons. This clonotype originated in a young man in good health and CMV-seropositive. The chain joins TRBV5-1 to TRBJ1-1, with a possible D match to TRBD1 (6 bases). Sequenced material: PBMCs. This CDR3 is CASSRGHGMNTEAFF. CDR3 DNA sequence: TGCGCCAGCAGCCGGGGACACGGGATGAACACTGAAGCTTTCTTT.